A selection of T cell receptor beta chains follows, all from one sample in a study of T cells in Graves' hyperthyroidism and ophthalmopathy. TCRdb reprocessed the multiplex PCR reads via MiXCR and lists one record per CDR3 protein. This sample has about 720,000 distinct CDR3 sequences; over 15% occur once, and the top ten carry around 8%. Sequences were obtained from blood. The source of these receptors is a young man with Graves' hyperthyroidism. Each CDR3 is given without its conserved first and last residue.

J gene	V gene	CDR3 protein
TRBJ2-2	TRBV30	AWRVNTGELF
TRBJ2-1	TRBV10-3	AISVTAGADEQF
TRBJ1-1	TRBV20-1	SARTPAPGLLNTEAF
TRBJ2-7	TRBV29-1	SVVIRGGLYEQY
TRBJ2-2	TRBV3-1	ASSLLGLAAGELF
TRBJ1-1	TRBV11-1	ASSLGQGDRSAF
TRBJ1-4	TRBV3-1	ASSQDTDRGGEMNEKLF
TRBJ1-5	TRBV6-1	AVHRLSNQPQH
TRBJ2-3	TRBV29-1	SVEGRLMGTQY
TRBJ2-1	TRBV20-1	SLAGVGNEQF
TRBJ2-5	TRBV29-1	SVTQGRDYQETQY
TRBJ1-1	TRBV29-1	SSEGAEAF
TRBJ1-4	TRBV7-6	ASSYYRAPNEKLF
TRBJ1-1	TRBV5-5	ASRRRGGDTEAF
TRBJ2-1	TRBV7-9	ASSLAVLAGYNEQF